One sample yielded the 13 T cell receptor beta chains listed below, sequenced in a study of T cell changes during pregnancy in multiple sclerosis. TCRdb's table, derived via immunoSEQ multiplex PCR, lists solely in-frame clones and lacks some. The table lists 40,000 to 60,000 clones, almost 95% of them singletons. This material consisted of peripheral blood, taken after pregnancy. The receptors were sampled from a female donor with multiple sclerosis, enrolled in a pregnancy study.

The chain recombines TRBV14 with TRBJ2-6; 7 nucleotides agree with TRBD1. The CDR3 covers 21 residues. Germline V gives CDR1 SGHDN, CDR2 FVKESK. V gave up 3 bases and J gave up 0 bases; unmatched junction bases: 17. This chain's CDR3 is CASSHFLSGQSNSSGANVLTF. Here the CDR3 DNA reads TGTGCCAGCAGCCACTTTCTTTCGGGACAGTCGAATAGCTCTGGGGCCAACGTCCTGACTTTC.

In this sample, this clone turned up a few times. This chain connects TRBV14 to TRBJ1-2; no reliable D call. CDR1 and CDR2 (germline): SGHDN, FVKESK. The CDR3 is made up of 14 amino acids. The V gene lost 3 bases and the J gene lost 4 bases, with 12 bases spanning the gap. CDR3 in DNA: TGTGCCAGCAGCCAGGTCCTGTCGGGCTATGGCTACACCTTC. Translation: CASSQVLSGYGYTF. The variable domain in full, completed from reference TRBV14 and TRBJ1-2, reads EAGVTQFPSHSVIEKGQTVTLRCDPISGHDNLYWYRRVMGKEIKFLLHFVKESKQDESGMPNNRFLAERTGGTYSTLKVQPAELEDSGVYFCASSQVLSGYGYTFGSGTRLTVV.

The V gene is TRBV5-6, the J gene TRBJ2-5, with unresolved D. Trimming stripped 3 bases from V and 0 bases from J, with 3 bases between. This CDR3 region has 12 residues. Per germline, CDR1 SGHDT and CDR2 YYEEEE. The chain's CDR3 is CASSSYQETQYF. In DNA form, the CDR3 reads TGTGCCAGCAGCTCGTACCAAGAGACCCAGTACTTC.

J is TRBJ1-4 and V is TRBV7-2; D is uncertain. V shed 6 bases and J shed 11 bases, with 22 bases lying between them. The CDR3 consists of 15 residues. Germline-derived CDR1 and CDR2 are SGHTA and FQGNSA. This chain's CDR3 is CASSPSAVPWQKLFF. For the CDR3, the DNA is TGTGCCAGCAGTCCTAGTGCGGTCCCGTGGCAGAAACTGTTTTTT.

The V gene is TRBV7-9, the J gene TRBJ1-1; D ambiguous. The CDR3 loop spans 11 amino acids. Germline V gene sequence: CDR1 SEHNR, CDR2 FQNEAQ (reference sequence). V was pared by 4 bases and J by 11 bases, with 11 bases between. This chain's CDR3 is CASSWAGWAFF. As DNA, the CDR3 is TGTGCCAGCAGCTGGGCGGGGTGGGCTTTCTTT.

This chain uses TRBV7-8 with TRBJ1-2; 8 bases map to TRBD1. J was trimmed by 8 bases and V by 5 bases; bases with no gene match: 7. Germline CDR1 SGHVS, CDR2 FQNEAQ. The CDR3 contains 13 residues. The CDR3: CASSRGQVGGYTF. The CDR3 region has the DNA TGTGCCAGCAGCCGGGGACAGGTCGGGGGCTACACCTTC.

CDR3 nucleotides: TGCGCCAGCAGCCAAGGGGCAAATGAGCAGTTCTTC. Translating it yields CASSQGANEQFF. The chain has TRBV4-3 and TRBJ2-1; D ambiguous. Deletions cut 1 base from V and 7 bases from J, with 5 bases between. CDR1 LGHNA and CDR2 YSLEER come from the germline V gene. This CDR3 has 12 residues.

CDR3 nucleotides: TGCGCCAGCAGCCAAGAGTCCAGGAAACCCGAGCAGTACTTC. Translating it yields CASSQESRKPEQYF. V gene TRBV4-1 combines with J gene TRBJ2-7, with no clear D. The CDR3 length is 14 residues. Trimming took 0 bases from V and 6 from J, leaving 12 bases between them. Per germline, CDR1 MGHRA and CDR2 YSYEKL.

This rearrangement joins TRBV5-8 to TRBJ2-2; D is uncertain. Trimming took off 2 bases at V and 2 bases at J, with 7 bases between the two ends. Germline CDR1 and CDR2: SGHTS and YDEGEE. This CDR3 has 14 amino acids. The CDR3 reads CASSFADNTGELFF. The CDR3 region has the DNA TGTGCCAGCAGCTTTGCGGATAACACCGGGGAGCTGTTTTTT.

The chain is built from TRBV25-1 and TRBJ1-4; tentatively, D is TRBD1 (5 bases). Trimming stripped 3 bases from V and 0 bases from J, with 17 bases between. Germline assignment: CDR1 MGHDK and CDR2 SYGVNS. The CDR3 is 18 amino acids. The CDR3 bases are TGTGCCAGCAGTGAGCGGGCAGGAGGGGTTACAACTAATGAAAAACTGTTTTTT. Amino acids: CASSERAGGVTTNEKLFF.

J is TRBJ2-1 and V is TRBV19, with 7 bases fitting TRBD2. This CDR3 spans 15 amino acids. The V gene's germline CDR1 is LNHDA and CDR2 SQIVND (reference sequence). V lost 8 bases to trimming and J lost 0 bases; unmatched junction nucleotides: 7. CDR3 loop: CASRRAGSSYNEQFF. Written as DNA, the CDR3 is TGTGCCAGTCGAAGAGCGGGGAGCTCCTACAATGAGCAGTTCTTC.

The J gene is TRBJ2-7, the V gene TRBV10-3; 11 bases fit TRBD2. The CDR3 has 17 amino acids. V lost 3 bases and J lost 1; bases outside the gene matches: 8. Germline V lookup: CDR1 ENHRY, CDR2 SYGVKD. The CDR3: CAISEPGLAGHSYEQYF. CDR3 nucleotides: TGTGCCATCAGTGAACCCGGACTAGCGGGTCATTCCTACGAGCAGTACTTC.

The rearrangement joins TRBV4-3 to TRBJ2-5; 8 bases are a match to TRBD2. CDR3 size: 18 residues. V shed 0 bases, J shed 5 bases, and the junction held 14 bases outside the gene matches. Germline CDR1 and CDR2: LGHNA and YSLEER. The CDR3 DNA sequence: TGCGCCAGCAGCCAAGATGTTTCCAGCGGGGGTCAGAGGGAGACCCAGTACTTC. It codes for CASSQDVSSGGQRETQYF.